A selection of T cell receptor beta chains follows, all from one sample in a study of identical twins. MiXCR, run by TCRdb on the 5' RACE reads, gives a single entry per CDR3 protein. The sample contains about 730,000 distinct CDR3 sequences, around 20% of which appear only once. The data were also submitted as part of a second study, on T cells expressing NK-cell markers.

The sample taken for sequencing was PBMCs. The receptor set was obtained from a woman aged 18-29 years in good health. The CDR3 runs from the conserved cysteine through the conserved F or W. Each record gives: D gene, J gene, V gene, clone size, CDR3 DNA, CDR3 protein. D genes are given only for firm matches. The size entry is marked missing in some rows and otherwise reads once, few, many or a size class.

>-|TRBJ2-2|TRBV5-1|many
TGCGCCAGCAGCTTGTGGCTGAACGCGAACACCGGGGAGCTGTTTTTT
CASSLWLNANTGELFF
>-|TRBJ2-3|TRBV5-1|-
TGCGCCAGCAGCTTGGACTCTTCGTCAGATACGCAGTATTTT
CASSLDSSSDTQYF
>TRBD1|TRBJ2-7|TRBV10-1|-
TGCGCCAGCAGTGAGGCGGCGACAGGGCCCGCCGAGCAGTACTTC
CASSEAATGPAEQYF
>TRBD2|TRBJ2-5|TRBV7-9|-
TGTGCCAGCAGCGCGTCACTAGCGGGTGAAGAGACCCAGTACTTC
CASSASLAGEETQYF
>-|TRBJ2-3|TRBV20-1|few
TGCAGTGCTAGAGATGGGGAAGGTCGGACCGATACGCAGTATTTT
CSARDGEGRTDTQYF
>TRBD2|TRBJ2-7|TRBV15|many
TGTGCCACCAGTTTCAACACTTGGGACTATTCCTCCTACGAGCAGTACTTC
CATSFNTWDYSSYEQYF
>TRBD2|TRBJ2-7|TRBV12-3/TRBV12-4|-
TGTACCAGCAGTTTACCCGAGATAGCTAGCGGGGAGTTTTACGAGCAGTACTTC
CTSSLPEIASGEFYEQYF
>-|TRBJ2-3|TRBV6-1|-
TGTGCCAGCAGTGTCACGGGGGTCACAGATACGCAGTATTTT
CASSVTGVTDTQYF
>-|TRBJ2-5|TRBV4-3|-
TGCGCCAGCAGCCAAGACTGGGGCAGCACGCGGACCCAGTACTTC
CASSQDWGSTRTQYF
>-|TRBJ2-1|TRBV7-2|-
TGTGCCAGCAGTTTAAGACGGGACTCCTCGTGGGAGCAGTTCTTC
CASSLRRDSSWEQFF
>-|TRBJ2-4|TRBV6-2/TRBV6-3|few
TGTGCCAGCAGTTCCTCGGCGCTTTTTGGAAACATTCAGTACTTC
CASSSSALFGNIQYF
>-|TRBJ2-3|TRBV5-5|-
TGTGCCAGCAGCTTAGGAAAGGTATACCGGGACAGCACAGATACGCAGTATTTT
CASSLGKVYRDSTDTQYF
>TRBD1|TRBJ2-3|TRBV5-5|-
TGTGCCAGCAGTACTGACAGGGGGCATGGCACAGATACGCAGTATTTT
CASSTDRGHGTDTQYF
>-|TRBJ1-5|TRBV20-1|-
TGCAGTGCTAGAGATCGAATGAAGGGGGAGTATCAGCCCCAGCATTTT
CSARDRMKGEYQPQHF
>-|TRBJ1-2|TRBV12-3/TRBV12-4|few
TGTGCCAGCACCCCCCGGCGGTTCTATGGCTACACCTTC
CASTPRRFYGYTF
>-|TRBJ1-2|TRBV6-1|-
TGTGCCAGCAGATTCAGAGCAGGGGTAGTCTACTATGGCTACACCTTC
CASRFRAGVVYYGYTF
>-|TRBJ2-7|TRBV6-2/TRBV6-3|-
TGTGCCAGCAGTTTCCTGGACGGCTACGAGCAGTACTTC
CASSFLDGYEQYF
>-|TRBJ2-1|TRBV7-9|-
TGTGCCAGCAGCCCCCCTGGGGGCAATGAGCAGTTCTTC
CASSPPGGNEQFF
>-|TRBJ2-5|TRBV5-1|few
TGCGCCAGCAGGGGCGGACTGAGAAAAGAGACCCAGTACTTC
CASRGGLRKETQYF
>-|TRBJ2-2|TRBV5-1|few
TGCGCCAGCAGCTCGGCTACCACCGGGGAGCTGTTTTTT
CASSSATTGELFF
>TRBD2|TRBJ2-1|TRBV6-1|few
TGTGCCAGCAGTCCGCAAGCGGGAGAGTACAATGAGCAGTTCTTC
CASSPQAGEYNEQFF
>-|TRBJ2-1|TRBV4-3|-
TGCGCCAGCAGCCAAGAAGGGAATGAGCAGTTCTTC
CASSQEGNEQFF
>-|TRBJ2-2|TRBV20-1|few
TGCAGTGCCACCTTGCGGCGGAACACCGGGGAGCTGTTTTTT
CSATLRRNTGELFF
>TRBD2|TRBJ2-1|TRBV6-1|few
TGTGCCAGCTTTTCTACCGCGGGGGGTCGGCATGAGCAGTTCTTC
CASFSTAGGRHEQFF
>TRBD2|TRBJ2-1|TRBV30|-
TGTGCCGGTCGCCGGGACTACCTTGACAATGAGCAGTTCTTC
CAGRRDYLDNEQFF
>-|TRBJ2-7|TRBV20-1|-
TGCAGTGCTACCCCGGACCCCCACGAGCAGTACTTC
CSATPDPHEQYF
>TRBD2|TRBJ2-1|TRBV7-2|-
TGTGCCAGCAGCTCCCTACTAGCGGTGGCCTACAATGAGCAGTTCTTC
CASSSLLAVAYNEQFF
>-|TRBJ2-7|TRBV7-2|-
TGTGCCAGCAGCTTAGGATCTCCACAGAACGAGCAGTACTTC
CASSLGSPQNEQYF
>-|TRBJ2-7|TRBV7-9|-
TGTGCCATTGCCCTAGCCACCGAGCAGTACTTC
CAIALATEQYF
>TRBD1|TRBJ1-2|TRBV29-1|-
TGCAGCGTTGCAACAGGGGGCGACTATGGCTACACCTTC
CSVATGGDYGYTF
>TRBD2|TRBJ2-1|TRBV20-1|few
TGCAGTGCTAGAGTCTCGACTAGCGGGAGTAGTGAGCAGTTCTTC
CSARVSTSGSSEQFF
>-|TRBJ2-1|TRBV7-2|-
TGTGCCAGCCTCATAGGGCGGATCTCCTACAATGAGCAGTTCTTC
CASLIGRISYNEQFF
>TRBD1|TRBJ2-1|TRBV7-9|-
TGTGCCAGCACCCCGGCCTGGGACAGGGGCAATGAGCAGTTCTTC
CASTPAWDRGNEQFF
>-|TRBJ2-2|TRBV7-7|few
TGTGCCAGCAGCTCTTTCCCCGTTCCGACTACGTGGGCCAATACCGGGGAGCTGTTTTTT
CASSSFPVPTTWANTGELFF
>TRBD1|TRBJ2-2|TRBV6-1|few
TGTGCCAGCAGACGCGAACCGGGACAGGGGGCTTCCGGGGAGCTGTTTTTT
CASRREPGQGASGELFF
>TRBD1|TRBJ2-7|TRBV20-1|once
TGCAGTGCTGTACCAAGCCGGGACAGCTACGAGCAGTACTTC
CSAVPSRDSYEQYF
>-|TRBJ2-3|TRBV9|few
TGTGCCAGCAGCCCCCACGGCGGCACAGATACGCAGTATTTT
CASSPHGGTDTQYF
>TRBD2|TRBJ2-3|TRBV5-6|few
TGTGCCAGCAGCTTGAGACTAGCGGGGAGATCTAGCACAGATACGCAGTATTTT
CASSLRLAGRSSTDTQYF
>-|TRBJ1-2|TRBV20-1|few
TGCAGTGCTAGAGTGACTGATCGGGAAGGCTACACCTTC
CSARVTDREGYTF
>TRBD2|TRBJ2-1|TRBV7-2|few
TGTGCCAGCAGTCCTTTACAATATGGGACCTATAGCGGGGAGCAGTTCTTC
CASSPLQYGTYSGEQFF
>TRBD1|TRBJ1-6|TRBV20-1|-
TGCAGTGCGGCTGGGACAGGGGAGTTTTCACCCCTCCACTTT
CSAAGTGEFSPLHF
>-|TRBJ2-7|TRBV6-2/TRBV6-3|few
TGTGCCAGCAGCCCTCCGGTGATCTCCTACGAGCAGTACTTC
CASSPPVISYEQYF
>-|TRBJ1-2|TRBV20-1|few
TGCAGTGCTCCCCTTCGAGGCTATGGCTACACCTTC
CSAPLRGYGYTF
>-|TRBJ2-2|TRBV13|-
TGTGCCAGCAGCTCGCGGGGAGTTGGGACCGGGGAGCTGTTTTTT
CASSSRGVGTGELFF
>TRBD1|TRBJ2-1|TRBV12-5|-
TGTGCTAGTGGTTCCGTCTTTGGACAGGGTGGACATGAGCAGTTCTTC
CASGSVFGQGGHEQFF
>-|TRBJ1-6|TRBV27|-
TGTGCCAGCAGTCAATGGACGGCTGAAGATTCACCCCTCCACTTT
CASSQWTAEDSPLHF
>TRBD1|TRBJ2-5|TRBV6-1|-
TGTGCCAGCAGGCGACAGGGGCATATAGAGACCCAGTACTTC
CASRRQGHIETQYF
>TRBD2|TRBJ2-1|TRBV11-2|-
TGTGCCAGCAGCCAAATAGCGGGAGGCCTTCGGGATGAGCAGTTCTTC
CASSQIAGGLRDEQFF
>-|TRBJ2-5|TRBV7-9|once
TGTGCCAGCAGCTTAGCGGGGCCTAGGGGAGAGACCCAGTACTTC
CASSLAGPRGETQYF
>-|TRBJ2-1|TRBV18|few
TGTGCCAGCTCAGAGCGACTGGGGTCCGGGGGTGAGCAGTTCTTC
CASSERLGSGGEQFF
>-|TRBJ2-1|TRBV7-9|-
TGTGCCAGCAGCTTCTTGGGAGACAATGAGCAGTTCTTC
CASSFLGDNEQFF
>-|TRBJ1-2|TRBV11-2|-
TGTGCCAGCAGCTTAGCACCGGAGACGATCTATGGCTACACCTTC
CASSLAPETIYGYTF
>TRBD2|TRBJ2-7|TRBV13|once
TGTGCCAGCAGCGAGGGACTAGCGGGAGAAGGTTACGAGCAGTACTTC
CASSEGLAGEGYEQYF
>TRBD1|TRBJ2-1|TRBV11-1|-
TGTGCCAGCAGCTTATTAGGGGCGCCAGGACAGGGCCTTTACAATGAGCAGTTCTTC
CASSLLGAPGQGLYNEQFF
>-|TRBJ2-7|TRBV20-1|many
TGCAGTGCTAGTACCGGGGCCTACGAGCAGTACTTC
CSASTGAYEQYF
>TRBD2|TRBJ2-1|TRBV5-1|few
TGCGCCAGCAGCTTGAGAGCGGGGGAAGGGGAGCAGTTCTTC
CASSLRAGEGEQFF
>TRBD2|TRBJ2-1|TRBV12-3/TRBV12-4|few
TGTGCCAGCAGTTTAGTGGGGAGCGGGGGTTTGTACAATGAGCAGTTCTTC
CASSLVGSGGLYNEQFF